Presented here are 25 T cell receptor beta chains from one specimen sequenced in a study of T-cell reconstitution after alpha-beta-depleted transplantation in children. The TCRbeta library was prepared with unique molecular identifiers. TCRdb used MiXCR to reprocess the PCR reads, holding one entry per CDR3 protein. This sample has around 480,000 distinct CDR3 sequences, with about 33% found just once. Sample: PBMCs from the stem cell graft donor, taken from the stem cell graft. The receptor source for this set is a human donor who donated a stem cell graft to a child with aplastic anemia.

The CDR3 DNA follows: TGTGCCAGTAGTATCGAGGGGCTACCGACTAACAATGAGCAGTTCTTC. It encodes CASSIEGLPTNNEQFF. The rearrangement links TRBV19 to TRBJ2-1; D possibly uses TRBD1 or TRBD2 (5 bases each). V lost 3 bases to trimming and J lost 5 bases, with 17 bases between them. CDR1 is LNHDA, CDR2 SQIVND, per germline (reference sequence). CDR3 length equals 16 residues.

The rearrangement links TRBV5-5 to TRBJ1-2; no firm D call. The CDR3 consists of 14 residues. Germline values: CDR1 SGHKS, CDR2 YYEKEE (reference sequence). Trimming pared 1 base from V and 4 bases from J, leaving 11 bases between. The CDR3 DNA reads as TGTGCCAGCAGCTTGCGCATCGCGAGCTATGGCTACACCTTC. The encoded protein is CASSLRIASYGYTF.

This clonotype turned up a few times. This chain connects TRBV10-3 to TRBJ1-1; D gene uncertain. Germline assignment: CDR1 ENHRY and CDR2 SYGVKD. This CDR3 region has 12 residues. The V and J ends lost 0 bases and 11 bases respectively, with 10 bases between them. DNA for the CDR3: TGTGCCATCAGTGAGTCGATAACGAATGCTTTCTTT. Protein: CAISESITNAFF.

This clonotype was counted between two and nine times. DNA for the CDR3: TGTGCCAGCAGCTTCCGGGACAACGCCTATGGCTACACCTTC. Translating it yields CASSFRDNAYGYTF. The chain has TRBV7-9 and TRBJ1-2; D perhaps matches TRBD1 (6 bases). Germline assignment: CDR1 SEHNR and CDR2 FQNEAQ (reference sequence). Trimming removed 3 bases at V and 4 bases at J, with 12 bases between. The CDR3 sequence is 14 residues long.

The rearrangement uses TRBV10-3 and TRBJ1-2; D remains ambiguous. Germline assignment: CDR1 ENHRY and CDR2 SYGVKD. V was cut by 0 bases and J by 8 bases, with 4 bases left in between. This CDR3 has 11 amino acids. In DNA form, the CDR3 reads TGTGCCATCAGTGAGTCATGGGGCTACACCTTC. Its protein product is CAISESWGYTF.

V and J are TRBV29-1 and TRBJ1-1, with 10 bases identical to TRBD1. This CDR3 comprises 16 residues. The germline V gene has CDR1 SQVTM and CDR2 ANQGSEA. V lost 8 bases to trimming and J lost 3 bases; unmatched junction nucleotides: 15. The CDR3 loop reads CSSFPTGGASYTEAFF. CDR3 nucleotides: TGCAGCTCTTTTCCGACAGGGGGCGCAAGTTACACTGAAGCTTTCTTT.

The chain couples TRBV27 to TRBJ1-1; TRBD1 matches at 11 bases. This CDR3 is built from 15 residues. With 3 bases clipped from V and 7 bases from J, the junction kept 7 bases outside the gene matches. Germline CDR1 and CDR2: MNHEY and SMNVEV (reference sequence). The CDR3 loop is CASSLDRGRGGEAFF. CDR3 DNA: TGTGCCAGCAGTTTGGACAGGGGGCGCGGGGGTGAAGCTTTCTTT.

The gene calls are TRBV10-3 and TRBJ2-7, with D tentatively TRBD2 (6 bases). The length of the CDR3 is 16 residues. Germline CDR1 reads ENHRY; CDR2 reads SYGVKD. Trimming shortened V by 3 bases and J by 8 bases, and 23 bases separated the two germline ends. The CDR3 bases are TGTGCCATCAGTGACGGCCGCGGGGCCGCAACCCGACAGCAGTACTTC. Protein: CAISDGRGAATRQQYF.

The J gene is TRBJ2-3, the V gene TRBV9; D is uncertain. Germline loops: CDR1 SGDLS, CDR2 YYNGEE. The V and J ends lost 3 bases and 2 bases respectively, with 10 bases between them. CDR3 length: 14 amino acids. CDR3 in amino acids: CASSADGATDTQYF. The CDR3 DNA is TGTGCCAGCAGCGCCGACGGTGCCACAGATACGCAGTATTTT.

The V call is TRBV18, the J call TRBJ1-5; D call uncertain. Germline V lookup: CDR1 KGHSH, CDR2 LQKENI. V shed 6 bases and J shed 2 bases, with 14 bases lying between them. This CDR3 is 15 amino acids long. In DNA, the CDR3 is TGTGCCAGCTCGCAAGGTGGCAAGGGCAATCAGCCCCAGCATTTT. Protein sequence: CASSQGGKGNQPQHF.

V gene TRBV18 combines with J gene TRBJ2-1, with 8 bases aligning to TRBD2. Germline trimming cut 1 base from V and 0 bases from J; bases unmatched to any gene: 2. CDR3 size: 16 residues. Germline V lookup: CDR1 KGHSH, CDR2 LQKENI. The CDR3 nucleotides read TGTGCCAGCTCACCACAAAGCGGGAGCTCCTACAATGAGCAGTTCTTC. Protein: CASSPQSGSSYNEQFF.

The chain employs TRBV12-3 or TRBV12-4 and TRBJ2-1; 8 bases map to TRBD2. The CDR3 contains 14 residues. The V gene end was trimmed by 6 bases and the J gene end by 3 bases; junction bases not matched to a gene: 4. This chain's CDR3 is CASSSSGIYNEQFF. The CDR3 region has the DNA TGTGCCAGCAGCAGTAGCGGGATCTACAATGAGCAGTTCTTC.

This clonotype was seen only a few times. This chain uses TRBV6-1 with TRBJ2-5, with D perhaps given as TRBD1 or TRBD2 (5 bases each). V gave up 7 bases and J gave up 2 bases, with 14 bases separating them. CDR1 and CDR2 (germline): MNHNS, SASEGT. There are 14 residues in the CDR3. In DNA, the CDR3 is TGTGCCAGCACATGGGACGGGCAACAAGAGACCCAGTACTTC. Translation gives CASTWDGQQETQYF.

The CDR3 DNA is TGCGCCAGCAGCGTTGCTAGCGGGAGTCCCAATGAGCAGTTCTTC. Translating gives CASSVASGSPNEQFF. This rearrangement joins TRBV5-1 to TRBJ2-1; 10 nucleotides line up with TRBD2. Germline loops: CDR1 SGHRS, CDR2 YFSETQ. The trim removed 4 bases at V and 6 bases at J, leaving 7 bases unmatched. CDR3 size: 15 residues.

The table lists this clonotype with a few counts. J is TRBJ2-1 and V is TRBV7-8, with D perhaps TRBD2 (6 bases). V lost 5 bases and J 4 bases, leaving 12 bases between the germline ends. Germline CDR1 is SGHVS and CDR2 is FQNEAQ. The CDR3 spans 14 residues. CDR3 region: CASSDGSQYNEQFF. CDR3 DNA: TGTGCCAGCAGCGACGGGAGCCAGTACAATGAGCAGTTCTTC.

The rearrangement links TRBV12-3 or TRBV12-4 to TRBJ1-1; D is undetermined. Trimming shortened V by 3 bases and J by 4 bases, and 9 bases separated the two germline ends. This CDR3 region has 13 residues. CDR3 residues: CASSFEDGTEAFF. The CDR3 nucleotides are TGTGCCAGCAGTTTCGAGGATGGCACTGAAGCTTTCTTT.

This clonotype showed up just a few times. This chain connects TRBV5-6 to TRBJ2-1; D perhaps matches TRBD1 (6 bases). This CDR3 has 17 residues. The ends were cut back, 2 bases at V and 3 bases at J, with 18 bases in the middle. Germline CDR1 SGHDT, CDR2 YYEEEE. Here the CDR3 reads CASSFLPSRGRYNEQFF. Written as DNA, the CDR3 is TGTGCCAGCAGCTTCCTCCCCAGCAGGGGACGCTACAATGAGCAGTTCTTC.

In this sample, this clonotype turned up a few times. CDR3: CASSYGQGAVGYGYTF. The CDR3 DNA reads as TGTGCCAGCAGTTACGGCCAGGGGGCAGTCGGCTATGGCTACACCTTC. The V call is TRBV6-2 or TRBV6-3, the J call TRBJ1-2; 8 nucleotides align to TRBD1. V was pared by 2 bases and J by 4 bases, with 9 bases of the junction left unmatched. This CDR3 region has 16 residues. The germline V gene has CDR1 MNHEY and CDR2 SVGEGT.

The rearrangement joins TRBV12-3 or TRBV12-4 to TRBJ1-4, with a tentative D call TRBD1 (5 bases). There are 13 residues in the CDR3. V shed 8 bases and J shed 6 bases, with 13 bases lying between them. For the CDR3, the DNA is TGTGCCAGCTCGGGGGTAGGGGATGAAAAACTGTTTTTT. Translated, it gives CASSGVGDEKLFF.

Worth noting for this clonotype: A read error may explain this, as a much larger clone is one base away. The chain recombines TRBV13 with TRBJ2-3, with D possibly TRBD1 on 6 matching bases. There are 11 residues in the CDR3. Germline V CDR1 and CDR2: PRHDT, FYEKMQ (reference sequence). CDR3 in DNA: TGTACCAGCAGCAAGAACGACAGGAGGTATTTT. It is translated as CTSSKNDRRYF.

J is TRBJ2-3 and V is TRBV6-1; D is uncertain. The germline gives CDR1 MNHNS, CDR2 SASEGT. The CDR3 is 13 amino acids. V dropped 3 bases and J dropped 6 bases, with 10 bases sitting between them. CDR3 in amino acids: CASSDVQTDTQYF. Written as DNA, the CDR3 is TGTGCCAGCAGTGACGTCCAGACGGATACGCAGTATTTT.

This clonotype came up a few times. The gene calls are TRBV20-1 and TRBJ2-6; D unresolved. Deletions cut 1 base from V and 14 bases from J, with 9 bases between. Germline CDR1 reads DFQATT; CDR2 reads SNEGSKA (reference sequence). This CDR3 is 11 amino acids long. CDR3 residues: CSARGIGILTF. DNA for the CDR3: TGCAGTGCTAGAGGTATTGGCATCCTGACTTTC.

V is TRBV24-1 and J is TRBJ2-1; 7 bases map to TRBD2. J lost 8 bases, V lost 9 bases, and 9 bases had no gene match. The CDR3 is made up of 13 amino acids. CDR1 and CDR2 from the germline V gene are KGHDR and SFDVKD. The CDR3 DNA reads as TGTGCCACCCGGGACTACGCGAGGGATGAGCAGTTCTTC. Translation: CATRDYARDEQFF.

This chain connects TRBV25-1 to TRBJ2-5; D remains ambiguous. The length of the CDR3 is 15 residues. The V and J ends lost 2 bases and 0 bases respectively, with 10 bases between them. Germline CDR1 and CDR2: MGHDK and SYGVNS. The CDR3 here is CASSEQAWYQETQYF. CDR3 nucleotides: TGTGCCAGCAGTGAACAGGCGTGGTACCAAGAGACCCAGTACTTC.

This rearrangement joins TRBV29-1 to TRBJ2-1; D ambiguous. Germline loops: CDR1 SQVTM, CDR2 ANQGSEA. Trimming left V 4 bases short and J 6 bases short, with 13 bases between. There are 13 residues in the CDR3. CDR3 coding DNA: TGCAGCGTTGTGGCCCGCACTTCCAATGAGCAGTTCTTC. Its protein is CSVVARTSNEQFF.